This T cell receptor beta chain was obtained from a study of human T cells and chemical hapten exposure. Study in general: Alopecia areata, totalis and universalis patients, mostly female, were included.

A single record per CDR3 protein comes from TCRdb applying MiXCR to the RACE reads. This repertoire shows about 82,000 distinct CDR3 sequences, about 10% found once; its top ten account for less than 5%. Study-level points and caveats: Expanded TCR counts at PT1 were positively correlated with the patch test score.

This clonotype has just one count. Its antigen is unknown. CDR3 length equals 13 residues. Trimming cost V 4 bases and J 10 bases; bases outside gene matches: 8. Germline CDR1 is SGHVS and CDR2 is FNYEAQ. The time point here: patch test 2, 6 weeks after DPC sensitization. The treatment denotes: therapeutic diphenylcyclopropenone sensitization with weekly scalp DPC. The TCR originated in a woman between 50 and 59 years old with alopecia areata. Some clones in this sample may be carry-over from other donors' samples. Sequencing used whole blood, obtained in connection with sensitization to the hapten diphenylcyclopropenone (DPC). The genes are TRBV7-6 and TRBJ2-3; 7 nucleotides agree with TRBD2. This CDR3 reads CASSSRTSHAQYF. The CDR3 bases are TGTGCCAGCAGCTCCCGGACTAGTCACGCGCAGTATTTT.